This T cell receptor beta chain was sequenced during a study of blood T cell repertoires in COVID-19. Overall study: Sites across the United States, Italy and Spain contributed samples from acute and convalescent COVID-19. PBMCs, B-cell-depleted T cells, or T cells provided the cDNA or gDNA that made up the material.

This clone was seen ten or more times. As originally analysed: It was from reference gene primer amplification that nucleated cell counts were estimated. The assay was immunoSEQ multiplex PCR, and TCRdb's table has in-frame clones only and misses some. V and J calls plus clone size are reproduced from that table; the DNA served to infer D and trimming. The sample includes about 150,000 clones, about nine tenths of them seen just once. Germline V gene data show CDR1 as SEHNR and CDR2 as FQNEAQ (reference sequence). V shed 4 bases and J shed 9 bases, with 16 bases lying between them. The CDR3 sequence is 14 residues long.

The TCR was taken from a woman in her sixties with active or convalescent COVID-19. This chain connects TRBV7-9 to TRBJ1-5; tentatively, D is TRBD1 (5 bases). Sequencing input: peripheral blood. CDR3 residues: CASSSQTALGPQHF. The CDR3 DNA reads TGTGCCAGCAGCTCCCAGACAGCTTTAGGGCCCCAGCATTTT.